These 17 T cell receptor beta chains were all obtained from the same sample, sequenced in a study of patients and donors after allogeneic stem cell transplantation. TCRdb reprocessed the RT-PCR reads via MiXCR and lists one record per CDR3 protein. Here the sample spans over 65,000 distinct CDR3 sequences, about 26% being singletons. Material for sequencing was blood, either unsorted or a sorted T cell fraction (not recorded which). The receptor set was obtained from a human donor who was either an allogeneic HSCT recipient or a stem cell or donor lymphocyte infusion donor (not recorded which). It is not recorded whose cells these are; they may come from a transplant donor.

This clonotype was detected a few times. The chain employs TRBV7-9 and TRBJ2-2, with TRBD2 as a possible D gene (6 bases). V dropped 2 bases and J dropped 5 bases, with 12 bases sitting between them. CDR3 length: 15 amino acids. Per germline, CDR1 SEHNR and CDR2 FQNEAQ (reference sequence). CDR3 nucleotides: TGTGCCAGCAGCTTACGCGCTAGCGTGACCGGGGAGCTGTTTTTT. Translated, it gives CASSLRASVTGELFF.

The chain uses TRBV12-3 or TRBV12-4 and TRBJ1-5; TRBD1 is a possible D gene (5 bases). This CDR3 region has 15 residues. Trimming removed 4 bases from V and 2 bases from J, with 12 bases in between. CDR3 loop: CASSSWGVGNQPQHF. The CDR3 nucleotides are TGTGCCAGCAGTTCTTGGGGGGTAGGCAATCAGCCCCAGCATTTT.

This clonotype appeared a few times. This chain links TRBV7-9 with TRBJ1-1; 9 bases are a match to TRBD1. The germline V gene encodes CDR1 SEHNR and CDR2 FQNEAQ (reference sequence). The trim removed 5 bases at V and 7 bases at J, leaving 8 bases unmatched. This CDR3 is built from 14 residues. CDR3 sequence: CASSLIQTGGEAFF. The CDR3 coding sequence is TGTGCCAGCAGCCTCATCCAGACAGGGGGTGAAGCTTTCTTT.

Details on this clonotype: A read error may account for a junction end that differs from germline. CDR3 coding DNA: TGTGCTAGCAGCTTGCTAGAAAACACCGGGGAGCTGTTTTTT. Encoded protein: CASSLLENTGELFF. The rearrangement links TRBV7-7 to TRBJ2-2; D not resolved. The CDR3 is 14 residues long. CDR1 is SSHAT and CDR2 is FNYEAQ in the germline V gene (reference sequence). Full variable domain (missing parts from reference TRBV7-7 and TRBJ2-2): GAGVSQSPRYKVTKRGQDVTLRCDPISSHATLYWYQQALGQGPEFLTYFNYEAQPDKSGLPSDRFSAERPEGSISTLTIQRTEQRDSAMYRCASSLLENTGELFFGEGSRLTVL.

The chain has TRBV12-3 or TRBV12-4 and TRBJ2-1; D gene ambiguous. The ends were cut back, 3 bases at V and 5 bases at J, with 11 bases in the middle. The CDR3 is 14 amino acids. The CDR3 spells CASSLARVDNEQFF. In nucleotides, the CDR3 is TGTGCCAGCAGTTTGGCACGGGTAGACAATGAGCAGTTCTTC.

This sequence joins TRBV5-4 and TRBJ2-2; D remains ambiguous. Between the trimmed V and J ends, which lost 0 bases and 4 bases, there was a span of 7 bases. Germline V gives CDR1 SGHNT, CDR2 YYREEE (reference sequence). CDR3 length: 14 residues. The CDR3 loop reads CASSLETFTGELFF. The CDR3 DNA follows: TGTGCCAGCAGCTTGGAGACTTTCACCGGGGAGCTGTTTTTT.

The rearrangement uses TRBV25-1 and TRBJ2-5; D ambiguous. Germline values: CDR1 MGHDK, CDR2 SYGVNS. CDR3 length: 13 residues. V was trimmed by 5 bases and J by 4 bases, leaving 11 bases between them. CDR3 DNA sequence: TGTGCCAGCAGTTATAGTGGAACAGAGACCCAGTACTTC. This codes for CASSYSGTETQYF.

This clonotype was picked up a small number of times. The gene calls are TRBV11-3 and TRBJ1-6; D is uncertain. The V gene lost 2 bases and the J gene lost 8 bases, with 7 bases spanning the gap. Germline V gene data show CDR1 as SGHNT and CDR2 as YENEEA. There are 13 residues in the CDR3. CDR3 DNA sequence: TGTGCCAGCAGCTTATACTTTGATTCACCCCTCCACTTT. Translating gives CASSLYFDSPLHF.

This CDR3 reads CARRGGAGEDTQYF. The CDR3 bases are TGTGCCAGGAGGGGGGGAGCGGGAGAGGATACGCAGTATTTT. The chain couples TRBV12-3 or TRBV12-4 to TRBJ2-3, with 8 bases fitting TRBD2. The CDR3 is 14 residues long. The V segment lost 9 bases and the J segment 6 bases; nucleotides outside the gene matches: 11.

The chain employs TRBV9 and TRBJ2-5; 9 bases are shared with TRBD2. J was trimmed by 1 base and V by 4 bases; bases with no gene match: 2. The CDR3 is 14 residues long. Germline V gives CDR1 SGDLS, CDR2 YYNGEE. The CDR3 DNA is TGTGCCAGCAGCCCGACTAGCGGCCAAGAGACCCAGTACTTC. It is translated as CASSPTSGQETQYF. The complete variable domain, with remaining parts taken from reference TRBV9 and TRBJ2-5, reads DSGVTQTPKHLITATGQRVTLRCSPRSGDLSVYWYQQSLDQGLQFLIQYYNGEERAKGNILERFSAQQFPDLHSELNLSSLELGDSALYFCASSPTSGQETQYFGPGTRLLVL.

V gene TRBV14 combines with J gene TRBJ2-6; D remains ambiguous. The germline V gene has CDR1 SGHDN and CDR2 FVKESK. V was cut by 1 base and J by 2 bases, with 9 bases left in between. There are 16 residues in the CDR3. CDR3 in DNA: TGTGCCAGCAGCCAAGCCCCATTCCCTGGGGCCAACGTCCTGACTTTC. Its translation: CASSQAPFPGANVLTF. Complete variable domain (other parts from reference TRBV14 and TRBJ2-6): EAGVTQFPSHSVIEKGQTVTLRCDPISGHDNLYWYRRVMGKEIKFLLHFVKESKQDESGMPNNRFLAERTGGTYSTLKVQPAELEDSGVYFCASSQAPFPGANVLTFGAGSRLTVL.

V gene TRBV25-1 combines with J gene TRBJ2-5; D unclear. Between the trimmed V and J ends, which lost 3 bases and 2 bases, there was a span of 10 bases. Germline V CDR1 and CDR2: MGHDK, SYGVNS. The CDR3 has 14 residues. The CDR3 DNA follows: TGTGCCAGCAGTGATTCGCGCCCTCAAGAGACCCAGTACTTC. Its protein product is CASSDSRPQETQYF. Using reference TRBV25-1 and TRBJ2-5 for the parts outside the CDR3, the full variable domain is EADIYQTPRYLVIGTGKKITLECSQTMGHDKMYWYQQDPGMELHLIHYSYGVNSTEKGDLSSESTVSRIRTEHFPLTLESARPSHTSQYLCASSDSRPQETQYFGPGTRLLVL.

CDR3 sequence reads: CASSYDTVQETQYF. The DNA for the CDR3 is TGTGCCAGCAGTTACGACACAGTACAAGAGACCCAGTACTTC. J is TRBJ2-5 and V is TRBV6-6, with D uncertain. Trimming took off 2 bases at V and 2 bases at J, with 9 bases between the two ends. This CDR3 contains 14 residues. Germline V gives CDR1 MNHNY, CDR2 SVGAGI (reference sequence).

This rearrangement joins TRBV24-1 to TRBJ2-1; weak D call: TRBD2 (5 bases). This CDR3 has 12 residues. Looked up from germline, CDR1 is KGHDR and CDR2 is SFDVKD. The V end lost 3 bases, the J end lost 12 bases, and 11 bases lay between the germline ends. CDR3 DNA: TGTGCCACCAGTGATACTAGTCCGACGCAGTTCTTC. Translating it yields CATSDTSPTQFF.

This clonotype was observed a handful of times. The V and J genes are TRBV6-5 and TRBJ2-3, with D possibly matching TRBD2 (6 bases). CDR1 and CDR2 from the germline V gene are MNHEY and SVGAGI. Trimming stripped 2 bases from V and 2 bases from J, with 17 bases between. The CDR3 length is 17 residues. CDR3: CASSYGAGAGSTDTQYF. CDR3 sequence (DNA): TGTGCCAGCAGTTACGGGGCTGGAGCGGGCTCCACAGATACGCAGTATTTT.

CDR3 in DNA: TGCAGCGTTGGAGCGGAGGGGGGCACTGAAGCTTTCTTT. Translation: CSVGAEGGTEAFF. The rearrangement links TRBV29-1 to TRBJ1-1; D might be TRBD1 (6 bases). Germline assignment: CDR1 SQVTM and CDR2 ANQGSEA. This CDR3 region has 13 residues. The ends were cut back, 4 bases at V and 4 bases at J, with 13 bases in the middle.

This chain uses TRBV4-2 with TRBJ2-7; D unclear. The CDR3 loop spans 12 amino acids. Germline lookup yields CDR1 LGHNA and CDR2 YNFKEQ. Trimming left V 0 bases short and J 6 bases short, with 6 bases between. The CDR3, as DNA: TGTGCCAGCAGCCAAGATTCAGGCGAGCAGTACTTC. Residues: CASSQDSGEQYF.